This is a list of T cell receptor beta chains from one sample in a study of early T cells in non-severe SARS-CoV-2 infection. Using its own MiXCR run on the 5' RACE reads, TCRdb lists one record per CDR3 protein. The sample consists of 70,000 to 85,000 distinct CDR3 sequences, roughly 13% of them appearing once. Sequenced sample: whole blood. These receptors all stem from an adult who was a healthcare worker with PCR-confirmed SARS-CoV-2 infection or an uninfected control (not recorded which). The CDR3 runs from the conserved cysteine through the conserved F or W. The listing skips clone size in some rows; elsewhere it reads once, few, many or a size class.

cdr3_length j_call clone_size v_call cdr3_aa
15 TRBJ2-2 - TRBV2 CASSPGLVITGELFF
14 TRBJ2-3 - TRBV5-6 CANSPGQGTDTQYF
17 TRBJ2-2 - TRBV7-3 CASSLTGGGTNTGELFF
14 TRBJ1-1 few TRBV28 CASSRTGVETEAFF
15 TRBJ1-4 few TRBV6-6 CATNTGGGYNEKLFF
16 TRBJ2-7 - TRBV28 CASRPTGTSGFYEQYF
19 TRBJ2-1 many TRBV9 CASSSHRGGTSGSYNEQFF
14 TRBJ2-1 many TRBV6-2/TRBV6-3 CASSYEAQGFEQFF
16 TRBJ1-2 many TRBV10-1 CASSTPAGPSTYGYTF
13 TRBJ1-1 - TRBV4-1 CASSQDMNTEAFF
14 TRBJ2-1 many TRBV12-3/TRBV12-4 CASSRRAPGNEQFF
15 TRBJ2-7 few TRBV4-1 CASSQENGGPYEQYF
16 TRBJ2-1 - TRBV20-1 CSAVGRGAVRMDEQFF
15 TRBJ2-1 few TRBV5-1 CASSLEGGTYNEQFF
14 TRBJ2-5 few TRBV4-1 CASSQAPGEETQYF
14 TRBJ1-6 few TRBV6-4 CASSPGTRDSPLHF
14 TRBJ2-3 few TRBV12-3/TRBV12-4 CASSPQASTDTQYF
14 TRBJ1-5 - TRBV6-1 CASTLTGSNQPQHF
14 TRBJ1-2 many TRBV27 CASSLLQGRSGYTF
14 TRBJ2-3 many TRBV7-2 CASNLQLGTDTQYF
14 TRBJ2-5 few TRBV18 CASSPPILMETQYF
15 TRBJ1-1 - TRBV12-3/TRBV12-4 CASSLSLSNPGGAFF
13 TRBJ1-6 many TRBV7-9 CASRNTNNSPLHF
13 TRBJ2-3 - TRBV7-2 CASSFGQTDTQYF
14 TRBJ2-3 few TRBV19 CASTAGLGSDTQYF
14 TRBJ1-1 - TRBV7-3 CASSLRGMGTEAFF
12 TRBJ2-7 many TRBV5-5 CASSFIGAEQYF
13 TRBJ1-6 many TRBV6-4 CASSRDNNSPLHF
16 TRBJ2-3 many TRBV7-2 CASSLEGTTSTDTQYF
15 TRBJ1-6 many TRBV10-2 CASTSKTGEDSPLHF
14 TRBJ2-7 - TRBV7-9 CASSLEESSYEQYF
14 TRBJ1-6 - TRBV18 CASSSGTDVSPLHF
16 TRBJ2-1 few TRBV7-9 CASSLARGGSYNEQFF
13 TRBJ2-3 - TRBV24-1 CATSEPGLGHQYF
13 TRBJ2-2 many TRBV29-1 CSVRTGDTGELFF
19 TRBJ2-7 - TRBV12-5 CASGWPSLLGQRLSYEQYF
17 TRBJ1-1 few TRBV7-6 CASSLGDVLGYGTEAFF
12 TRBJ2-3 - TRBV4-2 CASSHATDTQYF
15 TRBJ2-1 - TRBV7-9 CASSLGAGPYNEQFF
17 TRBJ2-1 few TRBV7-2 CASSLAPGGGPLNEQFF
18 TRBJ2-3 few TRBV11-2 CASSPRGWGNREADTQYF
15 TRBJ2-1 few TRBV11-3 CASSPGTSGWNEQFF
15 TRBJ2-7 many TRBV28 CASSSGLAAAYEQYF
21 TRBJ2-3 - TRBV7-8 CASSLRRRSGTSVTSTDTQYF
15 TRBJ2-3 few TRBV6-1 CASITLDPSTDTQYF
14 TRBJ2-7 - TRBV28 CASSLGPQLGEQYF